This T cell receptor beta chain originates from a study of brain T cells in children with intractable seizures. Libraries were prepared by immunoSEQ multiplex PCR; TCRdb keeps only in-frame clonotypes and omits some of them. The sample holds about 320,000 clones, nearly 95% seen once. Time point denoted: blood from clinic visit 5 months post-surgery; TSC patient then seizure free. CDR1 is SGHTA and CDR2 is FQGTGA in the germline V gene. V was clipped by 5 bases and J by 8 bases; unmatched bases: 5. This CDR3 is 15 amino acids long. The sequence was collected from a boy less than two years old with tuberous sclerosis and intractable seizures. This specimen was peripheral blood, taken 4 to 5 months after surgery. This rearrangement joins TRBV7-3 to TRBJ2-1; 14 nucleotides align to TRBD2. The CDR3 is CASSQGLAGVDEQFF. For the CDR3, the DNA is TGTGCCAGCAGCCAGGGACTAGCGGGGGTAGATGAGCAGTTCTTC.